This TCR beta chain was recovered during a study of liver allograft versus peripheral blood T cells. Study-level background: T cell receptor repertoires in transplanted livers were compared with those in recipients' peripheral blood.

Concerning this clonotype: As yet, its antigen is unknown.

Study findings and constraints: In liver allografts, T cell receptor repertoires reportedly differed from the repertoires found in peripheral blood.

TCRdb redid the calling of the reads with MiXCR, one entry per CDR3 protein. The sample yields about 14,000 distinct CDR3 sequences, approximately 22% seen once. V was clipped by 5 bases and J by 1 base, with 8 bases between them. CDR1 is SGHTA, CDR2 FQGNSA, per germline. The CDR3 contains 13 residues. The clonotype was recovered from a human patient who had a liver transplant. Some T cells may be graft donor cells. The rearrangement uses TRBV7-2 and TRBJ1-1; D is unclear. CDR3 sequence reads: CASSAPENTEAFF. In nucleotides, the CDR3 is TGTGCCAGCAGCGCCCCGGAGAACACTGAAGCTTTCTTT.